This is a list of T cell receptor beta chains from one sample in a study of graft-versus-host responses after intestinal transplantation. Method: immunoSEQ multiplex PCR; TCRdb's copy keeps in-frame clones and lacks some. The sample has roughly 11,000 clones; over 65% are singletons. Source: ileum tissue, taken about 150 days after intestinal transplantation. The receptors come from a human patient who received an intestinal transplant, so some T cells may come from the graft donor. Each CDR3 is given without its conserved first and last residue.

v_gene: TRBV29-1
len: 13
CDR3aa: SVTTGGGLTDTQY

v_gene: TRBV12-5
len: 11
CDR3aa: ASRGSYNSPLH

v_gene: TRBV29-1
len: 10
CDR3aa: SGGRVSGEQF

v_gene: TRBV6-1
len: 13
CDR3aa: ASSEEGAGGSEQY

v_gene: TRBV4-2
len: 14
CDR3aa: ASSQSSLVAGYEQY

v_gene: TRBV18
len: 13
CDR3aa: ASSQELLNTGELF

v_gene: TRBV10-2
len: 13
CDR3aa: ASSEPTGARTEAF

v_gene: TRBV7-3
len: 15
CDR3aa: ASSLTWTSPDTDTQY

v_gene: TRBV7-3
len: 12
CDR3aa: ASSPGSYNSPLH

v_gene: TRBV4-2
len: 15
CDR3aa: ASSHEPSGSSYNEQF

v_gene: TRBV28
len: 12
CDR3aa: ASRGDRGLGGYT

v_gene: TRBV7-2
len: 14
CDR3aa: ASSLGPQGRGAELF

v_gene: TRBV13
len: 15
CDR3aa: ASSQTRGRSNTGELF

v_gene: TRBV6-1
len: 12
CDR3aa: ASSDRGSSYEQY

v_gene: TRBV11-3
len: 15
CDR3aa: ASGAPLRGGAYNEQF

v_gene: TRBV10-2
len: 14
CDR3aa: ASSESGTGVPYEQY

v_gene: TRBV4-2
len: 13
CDR3aa: ARSPGDRGQEKLF

v_gene: TRBV30
len: 11
CDR3aa: AWSFAASGTQY

v_gene: TRBV13
len: 16
CDR3aa: ASSNHGTGDIISYEQY

v_gene: TRBV27
len: 15
CDR3aa: ASSFGIRGQGTDTQY

v_gene: TRBV6-6
len: 14
CDR3aa: ASSYLAGDTYNEQF

v_gene: TRBV11-2
len: 16
CDR3aa: ASSPTRTNGGFLYEQY

v_gene: TRBV5-1
len: 17
CDR3aa: ASSLTSGGEVLCNNEQF

v_gene: TRBV11-2
len: 12
CDR3aa: ASSLGALTGELF

v_gene: TRBV6-5
len: 11
CDR3aa: ASRGSSRETQY

v_gene: TRBV11-2
len: 16
CDR3aa: ASSLEGYRGSADSPLH

v_gene: TRBV18
len: 12
CDR3aa: ASSPATVSYEQY

v_gene: TRBV6-1
len: 12
CDR3aa: ASSPGSSTDTQY

v_gene: TRBV9
len: 14
CDR3aa: ASSAEGAGAQETQY

v_gene: TRBV6-1
len: 13
CDR3aa: ASRLQTGGSAEQF

v_gene: TRBV10-2
len: 9
CDR3aa: ASKAGDTQY

v_gene: TRBV7-2
len: 10
CDR3aa: ASSREAHEQY

v_gene: TRBV7-2
len: 16
CDR3aa: ASSLDVTSGRALETQY

v_gene: TRBV5-1
len: 16
CDR3aa: ASSLAPDGESSGNTIY

v_gene: TRBV6-1
len: 12
CDR3aa: ASSEAGMNTEAF

v_gene: TRBV7-8
len: 12
CDR3aa: ASSLAFSWASPY

v_gene: TRBV5-1
len: 12
CDR3aa: ASIRDFTTDTQY

v_gene: TRBV6-4
len: 14
CDR3aa: ASSDTAFSGANVLT

v_gene: TRBV5-4
len: 13
CDR3aa: ASSLGSGGDETQY

v_gene: TRBV7-8
len: 15
CDR3aa: ASSPLGTGRSNQPQH

v_gene: TRBV6-4
len: 15
CDR3aa: ASSDDRTLPSNQPQH

v_gene: TRBV27
len: 12
CDR3aa: ASSQWWPEETQY

v_gene: TRBV2
len: 10
CDR3aa: ASTPYTGELF

v_gene: TRBV5-1
len: 13
CDR3aa: ASSLNLGGANVLT

v_gene: TRBV11-2
len: 13
CDR3aa: ASSSRLGGGTEAF

v_gene: TRBV6-1
len: 13
CDR3aa: ATILAGGMTDTQY

v_gene: TRBV7-6
len: 10
CDR3aa: ASSLGANEQF

v_gene: TRBV4-2
len: 12
CDR3aa: ASSQGAILYGYT